Each of the 21 T cell receptor beta chains below was sequenced from the same sample in a study of metastatic and nonmetastatic thyroid tumors. Thyroid surgery took place with no prior treatment in any patient. TCRdb re-called the PCR reads with MiXCR. The data contain approximately 35,000 clones, approximately 10% of them singletons. The specimen was blood. The receptors come from a female donor with papillary thyroid cancer or a benign thyroid nodule (not recorded which). Some clones in this sample may be carry-over from other donors' samples.

This clone counts as medium-sized (0.01 to 0.1%). The J gene is TRBJ1-2, the V gene TRBV6-1; 8 nucleotides line up with TRBD1. The CDR3 has 17 residues. Germline V gives CDR1 MNHNS, CDR2 SASEGT. The V gene end was trimmed by 6 bases and the J gene end by 2 bases; junction bases not matched to a gene: 14. The CDR3 DNA follows: TGTGCCAGCAGGGGTTTCAGGGGGCCCTCGGGGAACTATGGCTACACCTTC. Protein sequence: CASRGFRGPSGNYGYTF.

The chain carries TRBV19 and TRBJ2-2; no reliable D call. CDR3 length equals 14 residues. CDR1 is LNHDA and CDR2 is SQIVND in the germline V gene (reference sequence). The V end lost 11 bases, the J end lost 0 bases, and 13 bases lay between the germline ends. The CDR3 region is CACNSEPNTGELFF. The CDR3 DNA reads TGTGCCTGTAACTCAGAACCGAACACCGGGGAGCTGTTTTTT.

There are many counts of this clone. This sequence joins TRBV15 and TRBJ2-3, with 13 bases that match TRBD2. V gave up 4 bases and J gave up 6 bases; unmatched junction bases: 10. CDR3 size: 17 residues. Germline assignment: CDR1 LNHNV and CDR2 YYDKDF (reference sequence). CDR3 nucleotide sequence: TGTGCCACCAGCATCGCCCGAGGACTAGCGGGAGCCGATACGCAGTATTTT. Amino acids: CATSIARGLAGADTQYF.

The V call is TRBV6-2 or TRBV6-3, the J call TRBJ2-2; D is ambiguous. Germline V CDR1 and CDR2: MNHEY, SVGEGT. Between the trimmed V and J ends, which lost 7 bases and 10 bases, there was a span of 16 bases. There are 13 residues in the CDR3. The CDR3 DNA follows: TGTGCCAGCATGGTGGTTAACACAGAGGAGCTGTTTTTT. Translated, it gives CASMVVNTEELFF.

This rearrangement joins TRBV5-4 to TRBJ1-1; no definite D call. CDR3 size: 14 residues. Germline CDR1 reads SGHNT; CDR2 reads YYREEE (reference sequence). V shed 3 bases and J shed 6 bases, with 15 bases lying between them. CDR3 residues: CASSSEAPGAEAFF. DNA for the CDR3: TGTGCCAGCAGCTCGGAGGCCCCCGGAGCTGAAGCTTTCTTT.

In its sample, this clone was seen a few times. The J gene is TRBJ1-1, the V gene TRBV19; TRBD1 might be the D (5 bases). The V and J ends lost 3 bases and 4 bases respectively, with 9 bases between them. The CDR3 is 13 amino acids. Germline values: CDR1 LNHDA, CDR2 SQIVND (reference sequence). CDR3 nucleotides: TGTGCCAGTAGTATGACCGGGGGCACTGAAGCTTTCTTT. Protein product: CASSMTGGTEAFF.

This clone was picked up a small number of times. The V and J genes are TRBV10-3 and TRBJ2-2, with TRBD1 matching over 10 bases. CDR1 is ENHRY and CDR2 is SYGVKD in the germline V gene. The CDR3 length is 14 residues. After removal of 4 bases from V and 4 bases from J, the junction contained 0 bases not matched to a gene. CDR3 sequence (DNA): TGTGCCATCAGTGGGACAGGGGGCACCGGGGAGCTGTTTTTT. Its protein product is CAISGTGGTGELFF.

As for this clone: A much larger clone is a single base away; this may be a read error. The sample carries other DNA sequences with the same CDR3. The chain recombines TRBV20-1 with TRBJ2-5, with 8 bases lining up with TRBD2. V trimming: 0 bases; J trimming: 2 bases; junction bases outside the gene matches: 20. Looked up from germline, CDR1 is DFQATT and CDR2 is SNEGSKA (reference sequence). The CDR3 runs to 20 residues. In nucleotides, the CDR3 is TGCAGTGCTAGAGATGCCTCTGATAGGGTAGCGGGGCCTCTTCAAGAGACCCAGTACTTC. It is translated as CSARDASDRVAGPLQETQYF.

This clone was observed a few times. This chain connects TRBV28 to TRBJ2-7; tentatively, D is TRBD2 (6 bases). V gave up 8 bases and J gave up 6 bases, with 23 bases separating them. Germline V CDR1 and CDR2: MDHEN, SYDVKM. The CDR3 is made up of 15 amino acids. CDR3 coding DNA: TGTGCCAGCGGCAATTCTTTGGAGGGTATGGGCGAGCAGTACTTC. Its protein product is CASGNSLEGMGEQYF.

This chain links TRBV6-1 with TRBJ1-2; D is unclear. V lost 7 bases and J lost 1, with 10 bases in between. CDR1 MNHNS and CDR2 SASEGT come from the germline V gene. This CDR3 comprises 13 residues. The CDR3 DNA follows: TGTGCCAGCAAGGAGGCGTTTAACTATGGCTACACCTTC. This translates into CASKEAFNYGYTF.

This clone was observed many times. The chain carries TRBV20-1 and TRBJ2-3; 10 bases agree with TRBD1. The trim removed 3 bases at V and 3 bases at J, leaving 3 bases unmatched. CDR3 length: 14 amino acids. Germline-derived CDR1 and CDR2 are DFQATT and SNEGSKA (reference sequence). The CDR3 here is CSASDRGQTDTQYF. The CDR3 region has the DNA TGCAGTGCTAGCGACAGGGGGCAGACAGATACGCAGTATTTT.

This clone was seen many times. The J gene is TRBJ1-2, the V gene TRBV7-9; the D gene is possibly TRBD1 (6 bases). This CDR3 region has 15 residues. Trimming removed 4 bases from V and 7 bases from J, with 19 bases in between. CDR1 is SEHNR, CDR2 FQNEAQ, per germline (reference sequence). The CDR3 DNA follows: TGTGCCAGCAGCTCCCTAGGGGGGCGTCGGTCTGGCTACACCTTC. This encodes CASSSLGGRRSGYTF.

In this sample, this clone is medium-sized (0.01 to 0.1%). V gene TRBV12-3 or TRBV12-4 combines with J gene TRBJ2-7; D may be TRBD1 (6 bases). CDR3 size: 14 residues. V shed 1 base and J shed 7 bases, with 14 bases lying between them. CDR3 nucleotides: TGTGCCAGCAGTTTAGGGACAGCTAGTGGGGAGCAGTACTTC. It yields the protein CASSLGTASGEQYF.

This clone occurred a few times. This rearrangement joins TRBV12-3 or TRBV12-4 to TRBJ2-2, with 7 bases matching TRBD2. The CDR3 runs 14 residues. J was trimmed by 5 bases and V by 4 bases; bases with no gene match: 4. CDR3 sequence: CASSSGGGTGELFF. Here the CDR3 DNA reads TGTGCCAGCAGTTCGGGGGGAGGGACCGGGGAGCTGTTTTTT.

The table lists this clone with many counts. The J gene is TRBJ2-2, the V gene TRBV5-1; D possibly matches TRBD1 or TRBD2 (5 bases each). The CDR3 has 16 residues. V gave up 4 bases and J gave up 0 bases, with 13 bases separating them. Per the germline V gene, CDR1 is SGHRS and CDR2 is YFSETQ. CDR3 coding DNA: TGCGCCAGCAGCCCCGGGACGGTCGCGAACACCGGGGAGCTGTTTTTT. Protein product: CASSPGTVANTGELFF.

There are many counts of this clone. A read error may explain this, as a much larger clone is one base away. The chain joins TRBV5-1 to TRBJ1-3; 9 bases are a match to TRBD1. V dropped 4 bases and J dropped 3; count of bases not matched to a gene: 5. Germline CDR1 and CDR2: SGHRS and YFSETQ. The CDR3 is 15 residues long. CDR3 nucleotide sequence: TGCGCCAGCAGCGAGGGGACAGGGATTGGAAACACCATATATTTT. It encodes CASSEGTGIGNTIYF. The full variable domain, its missing parts supplied by reference TRBV5-1 and TRBJ1-3, is KAGVTQTPRYLIKTRGQQVTLSCSPISGHRSVSWYQQTPGQGLQFLFEYFSETQRNKGNFPGRFSGRQFSNSRSEMNVSTLELGDSALYLCASSEGTGIGNTIYFGEGSWLTVV.

On this clone itself: A much larger clone differs by one base, so this may be a read error. The chain joins TRBV19 to TRBJ1-1, with 9 bases fitting TRBD1. This CDR3 is 15 amino acids long. The V and J ends lost 6 bases and 0 bases, in that order; junction bases with no gene match: 5. Germline V gene data show CDR1 as LNHDA and CDR2 as SQIVND (reference sequence). The CDR3 here is CASRVTGGMNTEAFF. The DNA of the CDR3 is TGTGCCAGTAGGGTGACAGGGGGGATGAACACTGAAGCTTTCTTT. Combining the CDR3 with reference TRBV19 and TRBJ1-1 gives the whole variable domain DGGITQSPKYLFRKEGQNVTLSCEQNLNHDAMYWYRQDPGQGLRLIYYSQIVNDFQKGDIAEGYSVSREKKESFPLTVTSAQKNPTAFYLCASRVTGGMNTEAFFGQGTRLTVV.

The V gene is TRBV7-2, the J gene TRBJ2-1, with D unclear. The CDR3 length is 11 residues. The ends were cut back, 5 bases at V and 7 bases at J, with 6 bases in the middle. The germline gives CDR1 SGHTA, CDR2 FQGNSA. CDR3 sequence (DNA): TGTGCCAGCAGCATCGAAAATGAGCAGTTCTTC. It specifies CASSIENEQFF.

This clone has a count of ten or more. This sequence may be a read error, since a much larger clone differs from it by one base. At the DNA level, this CDR3 is encoded by other sequences in the same sample as well. This chain uses TRBV2 with TRBJ1-6; D gene unclear. Germline V gene data show CDR1 as SNHLY and CDR2 as FYNNEI. This CDR3 spans 14 amino acids. The V gene lost 1 base and the J gene lost 4 bases, with 5 bases spanning the gap. In DNA, the CDR3 is TGTGCCAGCAGTGAAGGGCAGTATAATTCACCCCTCCACTTT. Protein: CASSEGQYNSPLHF.

At least ten counts were recorded for this clone. The chain has TRBV20-1 and TRBJ2-7; weak D call: TRBD2 (6 bases). The CDR3 is 11 residues long. Germline values: CDR1 DFQATT, CDR2 SNEGSKA (reference sequence). Trimming took 7 bases from V and 6 from J, leaving 13 bases between them. The CDR3 DNA follows: TGCAGTGTCCCGCGGGAAAGCGAGCAGTACTTC. It yields the protein CSVPRESEQYF.

This clone has at least ten counts. The rearrangement links TRBV28 to TRBJ1-5; 8 nucleotides align to TRBD1. This CDR3 contains 14 residues. The V and J ends lost 9 bases and 3 bases, in that order; junction bases with no gene match: 7. In germline, CDR1 is MDHEN, CDR2 SYDVKM. For the CDR3, the DNA is TGTGCCAGTAGGACAGGGACTTTCAATCAGCCCCAGCATTTT. Translation: CASRTGTFNQPQHF.